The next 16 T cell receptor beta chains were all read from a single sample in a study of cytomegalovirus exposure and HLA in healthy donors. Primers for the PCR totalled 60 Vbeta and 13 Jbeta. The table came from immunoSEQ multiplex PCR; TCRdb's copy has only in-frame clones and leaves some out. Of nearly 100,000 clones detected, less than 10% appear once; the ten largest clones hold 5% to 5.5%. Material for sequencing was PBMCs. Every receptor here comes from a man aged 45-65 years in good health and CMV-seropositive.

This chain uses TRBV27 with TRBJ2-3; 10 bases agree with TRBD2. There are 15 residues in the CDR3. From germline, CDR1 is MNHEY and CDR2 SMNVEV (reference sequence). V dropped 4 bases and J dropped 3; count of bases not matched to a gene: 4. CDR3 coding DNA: TGTGCCAGCAGTTCTAGCGGGAGCCTAACAGATACGCAGTATTTT. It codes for CASSSSGSLTDTQYF.

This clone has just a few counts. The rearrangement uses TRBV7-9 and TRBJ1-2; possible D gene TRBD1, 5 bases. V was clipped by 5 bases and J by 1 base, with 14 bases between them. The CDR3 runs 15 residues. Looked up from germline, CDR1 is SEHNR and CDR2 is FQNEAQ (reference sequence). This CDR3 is CASSQGAYFNYGYTF. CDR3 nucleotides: TGTGCCAGCAGCCAAGGGGCGTACTTTAACTATGGCTACACCTTC.

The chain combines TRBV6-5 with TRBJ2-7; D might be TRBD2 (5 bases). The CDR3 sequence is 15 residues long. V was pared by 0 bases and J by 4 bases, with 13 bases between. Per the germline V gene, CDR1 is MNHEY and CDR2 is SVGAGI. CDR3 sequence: CASSYSRDWSYEQYF. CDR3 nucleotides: TGTGCCAGCAGTTACTCTCGGGATTGGAGTTACGAGCAGTACTTC.

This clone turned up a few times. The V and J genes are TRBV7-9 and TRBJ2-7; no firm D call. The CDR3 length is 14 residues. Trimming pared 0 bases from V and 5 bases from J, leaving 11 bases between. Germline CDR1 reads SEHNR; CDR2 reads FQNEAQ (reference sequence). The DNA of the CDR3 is TGTGCCAGCAGCTTAGCGAGTCCTGTCGACGAGCAGTACTTC. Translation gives CASSLASPVDEQYF.

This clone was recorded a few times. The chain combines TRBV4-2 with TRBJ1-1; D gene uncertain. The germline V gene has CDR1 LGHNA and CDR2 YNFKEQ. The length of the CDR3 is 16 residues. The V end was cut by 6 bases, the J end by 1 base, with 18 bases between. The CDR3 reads CASSQAGGLTNTEAFF. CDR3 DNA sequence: TGTGCCAGCAGTCAGGCGGGAGGGCTGACGAACACTGAAGCTTTCTTT.

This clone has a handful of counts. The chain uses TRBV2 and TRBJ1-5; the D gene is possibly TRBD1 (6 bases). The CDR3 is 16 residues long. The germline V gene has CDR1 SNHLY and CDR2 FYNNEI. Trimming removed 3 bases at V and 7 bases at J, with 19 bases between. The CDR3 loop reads CASSEQGPRKKQPQHF. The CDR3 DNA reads TGTGCCAGCAGTGAGCAGGGGCCGAGGAAAAAGCAGCCCCAGCATTTT.

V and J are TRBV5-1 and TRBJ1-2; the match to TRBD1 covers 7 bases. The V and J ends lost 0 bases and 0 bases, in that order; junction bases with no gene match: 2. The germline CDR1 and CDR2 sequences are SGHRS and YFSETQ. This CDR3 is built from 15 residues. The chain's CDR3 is CASSLGQGANYGYTF. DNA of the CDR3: TGCGCCAGCAGCTTGGGGCAGGGGGCTAACTATGGCTACACCTTC.

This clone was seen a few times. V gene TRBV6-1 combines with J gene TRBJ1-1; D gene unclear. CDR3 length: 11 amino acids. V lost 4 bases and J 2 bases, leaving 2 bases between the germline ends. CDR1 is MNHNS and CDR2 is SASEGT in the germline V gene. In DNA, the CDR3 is TGTGCCAGCAGTGTAAACACTGAAGCTTTCTTT. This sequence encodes CASSVNTEAFF.

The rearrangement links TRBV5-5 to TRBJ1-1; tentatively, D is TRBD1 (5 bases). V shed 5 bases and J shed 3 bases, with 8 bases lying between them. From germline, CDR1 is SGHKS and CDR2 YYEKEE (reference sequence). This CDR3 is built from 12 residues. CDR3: CASSWGDTEAFF. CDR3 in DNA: TGTGCCAGCAGTTGGGGGGACACTGAAGCTTTCTTT.

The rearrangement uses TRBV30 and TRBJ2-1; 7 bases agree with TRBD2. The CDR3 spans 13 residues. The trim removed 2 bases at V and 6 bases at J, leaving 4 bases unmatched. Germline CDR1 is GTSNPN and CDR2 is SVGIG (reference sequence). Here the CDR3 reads CAWSNGGGNEQFF. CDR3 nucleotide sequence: TGTGCCTGGAGTAATGGCGGGGGCAATGAGCAGTTCTTC. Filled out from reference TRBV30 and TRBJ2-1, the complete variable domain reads SQTIHQWPATLVQPVGSPLSLECTVEGTSNPNLYWYRQAAGRGLQLLFYSVGIGQISSEVPQNLSASRPQDRQFILSSKKLLLSDSGFYLCAWSNGGGNEQFFGPGTRLTVL.

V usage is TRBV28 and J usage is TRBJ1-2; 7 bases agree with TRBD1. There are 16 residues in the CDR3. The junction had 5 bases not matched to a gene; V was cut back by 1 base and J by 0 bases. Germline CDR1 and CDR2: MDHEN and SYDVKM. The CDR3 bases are TGTGCCAGCAGTTTATACACTGGACAGGCTAACTATGGCTACACCTTC. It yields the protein CASSLYTGQANYGYTF.

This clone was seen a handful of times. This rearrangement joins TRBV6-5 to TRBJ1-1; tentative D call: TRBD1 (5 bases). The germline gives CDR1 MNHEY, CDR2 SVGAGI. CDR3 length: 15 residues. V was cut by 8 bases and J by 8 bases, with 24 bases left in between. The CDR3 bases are TGTGCCAGCGATCGAAGGGCTGGGGCCGGCCTCGAAGCTTTCTTT. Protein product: CASDRRAGAGLEAFF.

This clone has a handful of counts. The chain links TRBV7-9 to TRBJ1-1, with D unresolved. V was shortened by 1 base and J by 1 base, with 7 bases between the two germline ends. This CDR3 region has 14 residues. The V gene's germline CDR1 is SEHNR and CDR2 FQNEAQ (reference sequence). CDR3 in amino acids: CASSLVVGNTEAFF. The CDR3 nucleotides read TGTGCCAGCAGCTTAGTAGTTGGGAACACTGAAGCTTTCTTT. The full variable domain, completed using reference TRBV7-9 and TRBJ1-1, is DTGVSQNPRHKITKRGQNVTFRCDPISEHNRLYWYRQTLGQGPEFLTYFQNEAQLEKSRLLSDRFSAERPKGSFSTLEIQRTEQGDSAMYLCASSLVVGNTEAFFGQGTRLTVV.

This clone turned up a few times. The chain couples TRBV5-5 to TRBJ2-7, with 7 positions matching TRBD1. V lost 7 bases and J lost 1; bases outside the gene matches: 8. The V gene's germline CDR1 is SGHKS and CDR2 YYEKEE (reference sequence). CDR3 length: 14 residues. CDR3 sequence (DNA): TGTGCCAGCGAGGAACAGGGGATATCCTACGAGCAGTACTTC. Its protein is CASEEQGISYEQYF.

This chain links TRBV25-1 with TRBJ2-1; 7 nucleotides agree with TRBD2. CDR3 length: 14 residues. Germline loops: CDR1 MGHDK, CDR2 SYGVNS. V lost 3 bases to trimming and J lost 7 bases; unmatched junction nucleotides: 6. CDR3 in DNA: TGTGCCAGCAGTGACCTCGGGACTAAAAATGAGCAGTTCTTC. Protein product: CASSDLGTKNEQFF.

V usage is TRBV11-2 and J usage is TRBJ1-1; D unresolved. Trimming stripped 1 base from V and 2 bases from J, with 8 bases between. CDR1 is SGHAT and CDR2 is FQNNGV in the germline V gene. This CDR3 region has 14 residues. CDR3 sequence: CASSLGGENTEAFF. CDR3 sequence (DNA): TGTGCCAGCAGCTTAGGCGGGGAAAACACTGAAGCTTTCTTT.